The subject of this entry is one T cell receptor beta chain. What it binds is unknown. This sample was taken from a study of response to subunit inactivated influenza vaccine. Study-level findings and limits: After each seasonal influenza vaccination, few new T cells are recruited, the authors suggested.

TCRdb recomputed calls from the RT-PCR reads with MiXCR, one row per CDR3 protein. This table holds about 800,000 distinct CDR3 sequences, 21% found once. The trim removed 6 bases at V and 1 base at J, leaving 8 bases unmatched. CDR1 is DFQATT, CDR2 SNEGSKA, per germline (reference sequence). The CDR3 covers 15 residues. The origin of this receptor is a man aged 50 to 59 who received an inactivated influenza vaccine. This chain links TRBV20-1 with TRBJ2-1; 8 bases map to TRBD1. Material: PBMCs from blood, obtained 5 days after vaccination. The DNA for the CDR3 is TGCAGTGCCCCACAGGGGGGAAAGTCCTACAATGAGCAGTTCTTC. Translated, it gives CSAPQGGKSYNEQFF.